These 22 T cell receptor beta chains were all obtained from the same sample, sequenced in a study of cytomegalovirus exposure and HLA in healthy donors. Primers included in the PCR were 60 Vbeta and 13 Jbeta primers. Data came from immunoSEQ multiplex PCR; TCRdb stores just in-frame clones and leaves some out. The sample includes fewer than 130,000 clones, around 60% of them seen just once. Source material: PBMCs. Receptor source: a man aged 25 to 45 in good health and CMV-seropositive.

This clone occurred once. The chain carries TRBV10-3 and TRBJ2-2, with 11 bases identical to TRBD2. The length of the CDR3 is 15 residues. Per the germline V gene, CDR1 is ENHRY and CDR2 is SYGVKD. Trimming cost V 6 bases and J 6 bases; bases outside gene matches: 6. DNA for the CDR3: TGTGCCATCAGGGCTAGCGGGGGGACTGCCGGGGAGCTGTTTTTT. Its translation is CAIRASGGTAGELFF.

V usage is TRBV15 and J usage is TRBJ1-2; 9 positions agree with TRBD1. CDR3 length: 13 amino acids. Trimming at V came to 6 bases and at J to 2 bases, leaving 1 base not matched to a gene. Germline V gene sequence: CDR1 LNHNV, CDR2 YYDKDF (reference sequence). This chain's CDR3 is CATRGQGNYGYTF. The CDR3 DNA is TGTGCCACCAGGGGACAGGGAAACTATGGCTACACCTTC.

This clone was counted between two and nine times. The chain recombines TRBV4-2 with TRBJ2-3; 9 bases are a match to TRBD2. Germline V gives CDR1 LGHNA, CDR2 YNFKEQ. This CDR3 has 11 amino acids. For the CDR3, the DNA is TGTGCAAGCGGGGGGATAGATACGCAGTATTTT. It yields the protein CASGGIDTQYF.

CDR3 nucleotides: TGTGCCAGCTCACCCAACCTCCTACGGACAGGGCCGACCGAAGCTTTCTTT. Amino acids: CASSPNLLRTGPTEAFF. The chain links TRBV18 to TRBJ1-1; 8 bases align to TRBD1. V was pared by 3 bases and J by 8 bases, with 17 bases of the junction left unmatched. The CDR3 sequence is 17 residues long. Germline V lookup: CDR1 KGHSH, CDR2 LQKENI.

The chain uses TRBV28 and TRBJ1-2, with D unclear. Trimming left V 7 bases short and J 4 bases short, with 10 bases between. CDR3 length: 12 amino acids. CDR1 and CDR2 from the germline V gene are MDHEN and SYDVKM. CDR3 coding DNA: TGTGCCAGCAACCGCGGGCCCTATGGCTACACCTTC. Amino acid sequence: CASNRGPYGYTF.

The chain carries TRBV7-9 and TRBJ2-7; D might be TRBD2 (5 bases). The CDR3 spans 15 residues. From germline, CDR1 is SEHNR and CDR2 FQNEAQ (reference sequence). The ends were cut back, 5 bases at V and 2 bases at J, with 16 bases in the middle. CDR3 amino acids: CASSGGGQVPYEQYF. The CDR3 DNA reads as TGTGCCAGCAGCGGAGGTGGCCAAGTACCCTACGAGCAGTACTTC.

The rearrangement joins TRBV10-3 to TRBJ2-5, with 7 bases lining up with TRBD2. The DNA end favors TRBJ2-7, so the J call may be wrong. Germline lookup yields CDR1 ENHRY and CDR2 SYGVKD. CDR3 size: 14 residues. The CDR3 is CAISESGGGYEQYF. In nucleotides, the CDR3 is TGTGCCATCAGTGAGTCTGGGGGGGGGTACGAGCAGTACTTC.

V gene TRBV9 combines with J gene TRBJ2-3; a weak D match, TRBD2 (7 bases). V dropped 3 bases and J dropped 3 bases, with 17 bases sitting between them. Germline V lookup: CDR1 SGDLS, CDR2 YYNGEE. CDR3 length: 16 residues. CDR3 amino acids: CASSEGGGRYTDTQYF. DNA for the CDR3: TGTGCCAGCAGCGAAGGGGGGGGGCGATATACAGATACGCAGTATTTT.

Of note for this clone: Other DNA sequences within the sample encode an identical CDR3. The chain has TRBV11-2 and TRBJ2-5; D gene unclear. CDR3 length: 13 amino acids. The germline CDR1 and CDR2 sequences are SGHAT and FQNNGV. Trimming cost V 5 bases and J 1 base, with 8 bases left between them. The CDR3 nucleotides are TGTGCCAGCAGCCGCGGAGCCCAAGAGACCCAGTACTTC. It codes for CASSRGAQETQYF.

The chain couples TRBV7-9 to TRBJ2-5; D is possibly TRBD1 (6 bases). Germline CDR1 SEHNR, CDR2 FQNEAQ (reference sequence). V shed 5 bases and J shed 4 bases, with 11 bases lying between them. This CDR3 is built from 13 residues. CDR3 in DNA: TGTGCCAGCAGCAGGGTGGGGGCAGAGACCCAGTACTTC. Translated: CASSRVGAETQYF.

This clone was picked up a small number of times. The chain joins TRBV6-4 to TRBJ2-3, with D possibly TRBD1 on 6 matching bases. CDR1 and CDR2 (germline): MRHNA, SNTAGT. The CDR3 sequence is 15 residues long. Trimming pared 0 bases from V and 2 bases from J, leaving 9 bases between. CDR3 in amino acids: CASSDSDRHTDTQYF. The CDR3 nucleotides read TGTGCCAGCAGTGACTCCGACAGGCACACAGATACGCAGTATTTT.

This clone was seen once. This chain connects TRBV4-1 to TRBJ1-1; 8 bases map to TRBD1. Trimming cost V 2 bases and J 1 base; bases outside gene matches: 3. This CDR3 has 15 residues. Germline V gives CDR1 MGHRA, CDR2 YSYEKL. Here the CDR3 DNA reads TGCGCCAGCAGCCAATTCGGACAGGGGAACACTGAAGCTTTCTTT. It is translated as CASSQFGQGNTEAFF.

The rearrangement links TRBV27 to TRBJ2-1, with a weak D call TRBD2 (7 bases). Germline V gene sequence: CDR1 MNHEY, CDR2 SMNVEV (reference sequence). This CDR3 is 15 amino acids long. Trimming cost V 2 bases and J 4 bases, with 12 bases left between them. CDR3 protein: CASSLGGALYNEQFF. In nucleotides, the CDR3 is TGTGCCAGCAGTTTAGGGGGGGCCCTTTACAATGAGCAGTTCTTC.

The sample holds one count of this clone. CDR3 bases: TGTGCCAGCAGACTGAGCGGGACTCAAGAGACCCAGTACTTC. Translating gives CASRLSGTQETQYF. This chain uses TRBV7-9 with TRBJ2-5; 7 bases align to TRBD2. V lost 6 bases and J lost 2; bases outside the gene matches: 6. Germline V gene sequence: CDR1 SEHNR, CDR2 FQNEAQ (reference sequence). There are 14 residues in the CDR3.

In this sample, this clone turned up a few times. The V and J genes are TRBV14 and TRBJ2-7, with D perhaps matching TRBD2 (6 bases). Deletions cut 4 bases from V and 0 bases from J, with 7 bases between. The CDR3 is 13 amino acids. Germline values: CDR1 SGHDN, CDR2 FVKESK. CDR3 in amino acids: CASSRGDSYEQYF. The CDR3 DNA reads as TGTGCCAGCAGCCGGGGGGACTCCTACGAGCAGTACTTC.

The chain's CDR3 is CASSLAGTGETQYF. CDR3 sequence (DNA): TGTGCCAGCAGCTTGGCCGGGACAGGAGAGACCCAGTACTTC. V gene TRBV5-6 combines with J gene TRBJ2-5; 8 nucleotides agree with TRBD1. After removal of 0 bases from V and 4 bases from J, the junction contained 2 bases not matched to a gene. The CDR3 extends over 14 amino acids. Germline values: CDR1 SGHDT, CDR2 YYEEEE.

The chain has TRBV11-2 and TRBJ2-2; 10 nucleotides match TRBD2. This CDR3 is 19 amino acids long. V was pared by 6 bases and J by 6 bases, with 19 bases of the junction left unmatched. Germline CDR1 and CDR2: SGHAT and FQNNGV. CDR3 residues: CASRSGFPAGGPASGELFF. DNA of the CDR3: TGTGCCAGCAGGTCCGGATTCCCAGCGGGGGGGCCGGCGTCCGGGGAGCTGTTTTTT.

The chain employs TRBV6-5 and TRBJ1-3, with D perhaps TRBD1 (5 bases). CDR3 length equals 14 residues. V was clipped by 6 bases and J by 0 bases, with 9 bases between them. Looked up from germline, CDR1 is MNHEY and CDR2 is SVGAGI. The DNA of the CDR3 is TGTGCCAGCAGCCCAGACAGCTCTGGAAACACCATATATTTT. It yields the protein CASSPDSSGNTIYF.

The chain combines TRBV7-3 with TRBJ1-1; D is ambiguous. The CDR3 runs to 13 residues. The germline V gene encodes CDR1 SGHTA and CDR2 FQGTGA. V dropped 5 bases and J dropped 8 bases, with 15 bases sitting between them. The CDR3 bases are TGTGCCAGCAGCCCTTCAGCAGGAACCGAAGCTTTCTTT. Protein product: CASSPSAGTEAFF.

This clone was counted between two and nine times. The junction differs from germline at one of its ends, possibly a read error. The chain recombines TRBV7-7 with TRBJ2-2; 8 nucleotides align to TRBD2. Germline V lookup: CDR1 SSHAT, CDR2 FNYEAQ (reference sequence). This CDR3 region has 16 residues. CDR3 bases: TGTGCTAGCAGCTTAGTAAGCGGGGGAGGCACCGGGGAGCTGTTTTTT. This sequence encodes CASSLVSGGGTGELFF.

Only a few counts were recorded for this clone. This chain joins TRBV6-6 and TRBJ1-3; D is uncertain. The CDR3 sequence is 15 residues long. The V gene's germline CDR1 is MNHNY and CDR2 SVGAGI (reference sequence). Between the trimmed V and J ends, which lost 7 bases and 0 bases, there was a span of 13 bases. CDR3 in DNA: TGTGCCAGCAATTTTCGGGGTTCCTCTGGAAACACCATATATTTT. Protein product: CASNFRGSSGNTIYF.

This clone appeared once. The chain employs TRBV19 and TRBJ1-1; no definite D call. CDR1 and CDR2 from the germline V gene are LNHDA and SQIVND (reference sequence). The CDR3 is 13 residues long. V was clipped by 4 bases and J by 6 bases, with 12 bases between them. For the CDR3, the DNA is TGTGCCAGTAGTAATCTGACTAAGGCTGAAGCTTTCTTT. This sequence encodes CASSNLTKAEAFF.